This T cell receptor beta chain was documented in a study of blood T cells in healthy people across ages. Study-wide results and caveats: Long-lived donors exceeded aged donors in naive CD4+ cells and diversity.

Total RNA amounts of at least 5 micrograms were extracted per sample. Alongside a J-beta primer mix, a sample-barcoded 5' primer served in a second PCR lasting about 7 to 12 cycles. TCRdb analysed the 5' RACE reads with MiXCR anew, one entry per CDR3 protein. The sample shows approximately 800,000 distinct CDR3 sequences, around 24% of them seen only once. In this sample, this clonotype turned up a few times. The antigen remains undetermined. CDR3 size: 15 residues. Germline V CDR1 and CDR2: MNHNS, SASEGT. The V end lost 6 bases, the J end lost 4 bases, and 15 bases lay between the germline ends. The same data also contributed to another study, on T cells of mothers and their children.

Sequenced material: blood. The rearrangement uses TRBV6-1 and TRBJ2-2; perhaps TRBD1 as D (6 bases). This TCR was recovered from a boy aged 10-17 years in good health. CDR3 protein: CASRAGAMTTGELFF. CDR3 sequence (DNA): TGTGCCAGCAGGGCAGGGGCAATGACCACCGGGGAGCTGTTTTTT.